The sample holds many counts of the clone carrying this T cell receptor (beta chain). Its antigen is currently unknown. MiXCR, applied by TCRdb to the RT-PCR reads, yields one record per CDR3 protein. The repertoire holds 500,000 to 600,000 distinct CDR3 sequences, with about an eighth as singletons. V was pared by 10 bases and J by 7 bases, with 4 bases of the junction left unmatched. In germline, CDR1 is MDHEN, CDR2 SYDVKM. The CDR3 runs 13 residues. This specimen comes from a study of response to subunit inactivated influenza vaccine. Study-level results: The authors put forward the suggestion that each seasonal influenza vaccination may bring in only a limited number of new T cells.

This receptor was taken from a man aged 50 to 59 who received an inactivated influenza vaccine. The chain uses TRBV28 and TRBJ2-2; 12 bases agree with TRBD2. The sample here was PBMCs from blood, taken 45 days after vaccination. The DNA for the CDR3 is TGTGCCACTAGACTAGCGGGAGTCGGGGAGCTGTTTTTT. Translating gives CATRLAGVGELFF.